Only a few counts were recorded for the clone carrying this T cell receptor beta chain. What it recognizes is unknown. This entry comes from a study of T cell repertoires in cytomegalovirus infection. Study background: CMV infection together with matching HLA type was indicated by public TCR beta signatures. Notes on the study in general: Cumulative frequency (of public TCR beta family members) identified carriers of CMV plus the relevant HLA.

Trimming removed 2 bases from V and 1 base from J, with 12 bases in between. Germline V gene sequence: CDR1 SGHAT, CDR2 FQNNGV. The CDR3 has 16 residues. Each CDR3 protein is one row after TCRdb ran MiXCR on the reads. The sample has 86,000 or so distinct CDR3 sequences, roughly a quarter seen once. The sequenced sample was CD8+ T cells from cultured PBMCs, obtained from culture after CMV antigen stimulation. This clonotype originated in a human donor in good health (CMV status not recorded). Some clones in this sample may be carry-over from other donors' samples. The genes are TRBV11-2 and TRBJ1-5, with TRBD1 as a possible D gene (5 bases). The CDR3 reads CASSLQTSGSNQPQHF. CDR3 sequence (DNA): TGTGCCAGCAGCTTACAGACCTCAGGGAGCAATCAGCCCCAGCATTTT.